The entry below describes one T cell receptor beta chain. The sample is drawn from a study of blood T cell repertoires in COVID-19. Overall study context: Acute and convalescent COVID-19 specimens originated in the United States, Italy and Spain. Nucleic acid was either cDNA or gDNA, and it came from T cells, B-cell-depleted T cells, or PBMCs.

Cohorts were assigned according to the clinical history that participants reported. Per the study methods: How many nucleated cells were present was estimated from reference gene primer amplification. Produced via immunoSEQ multiplex PCR; TCRdb's table is partial and in-frame only. The V and J calls and the clone size are those of that table, but D and trimming were determined from the DNA. The sample lists some 300,000 clones, about nine tenths seen once, with 2.5% to 3.5% in the top ten. V trimming: 5 bases; J trimming: 6 bases; junction bases outside the gene matches: 12. The CDR3 length is 17 residues. The germline V gene encodes CDR1 SNHLY and CDR2 FYNNEI.

This chain connects TRBV2 to TRBJ2-2; 10 bases fit TRBD2. This receptor was identified in a woman aged 50 to 60 who had been exposed to COVID-19. The sample was PBMCs or T cells enriched from blood (not recorded which). CDR3 in amino acids: CASSIAGGEGGAGELFF. The CDR3 DNA reads as TGTGCCAGCAGTATAGCGGGGGGCGAAGGTGGTGCCGGGGAGCTGTTTTTT. The full variable domain, completed using reference TRBV2 and TRBJ2-2, is EPEVTQTPSHQVTQMGQEVILRCVPISNHLYFYWYRQILGQKVEFLVSFYNNEISEKSEIFDDQFSVERPDGSNFTLKIRSTKLEDSAMYFCASSIAGGEGGAGELFFGEGSRLTVL.